One and the same sample provided the 20 T cell receptor beta chains below, sequenced in a study of T cells in women clearing cervical HPV infection. Libraries were prepared by immunoSEQ multiplex PCR; TCRdb keeps only in-frame clonotypes and omits some of them. In total, the table holds about 26,000 clones. Sequences were obtained from blood buffy coat. The receptors originated from a woman aged 18 to 75 with a cervical HPV16 infection that either progressed to CIN3+ or cleared (not recorded which).

In the case of this clone: The read comes to an end 3 residues before the CDR3 does, leaving the germline J gene to fill in the end. The rearrangement uses TRBV30 and TRBJ1-2; 7 positions match TRBD1. Germline CDR1 is GTSNPN and CDR2 is SVGIG (reference sequence). The CDR3 covers 13 residues. The CDR3 reads CAWDLETGTEYTF. CDR3 DNA (partial): TGTGCCTGGGACCTCGAGACAGGGACTGAG.

Concerning this clone: From the germline J gene comes the end of the CDR3, since the read stops 3 residues before it. The chain is built from TRBV18 and TRBJ1-2; maybe TRBD1 (5 bases). The germline CDR1 and CDR2 sequences are KGHSH and LQKENI. This CDR3 spans 14 amino acids. The covered CDR3 bases are TGTGCCAGCTCGCCCGGGCCACTTGTAGGGGAC. It translates to CASSPGPLVGD. The entire CDR3 protein reads CASSPGPLVGDYTF.

As concerns this clone: The read is 3 residues too short to cover the CDR3 end, so that end is filled in from the germline J gene. V gene TRBV7-9 combines with J gene TRBJ1-4, with 9 bases fitting TRBD1. The CDR3 runs to 15 residues. CDR1 is SEHNR and CDR2 is FQNEAQ in the germline V gene (reference sequence). J lost 7 bases, V lost 5 bases, and 8 bases had no gene match. CDR3 residues: CASSPRDRAGEKLFF. CDR3 DNA (partial): TGTGCCAGCAGCCCTAGGGACAGGGCAGGTGAAAAA.

Notes on this clone: The read finishes 3 residues shy of the CDR3 end, and the germline J gene is used to complete it. This chain connects TRBV2 to TRBJ1-1; TRBD1 is a possible D gene (6 bases). Germline lookup yields CDR1 SNHLY and CDR2 FYNNEI. The V and J ends lost 5 bases and 6 bases respectively, with 13 bases between them. CDR3 size: 13 residues. The sequenced part of the CDR3 DNA is TGTGCCAGCAGTTTCAGACAGGTGGCTGAA. Residues: CASSFRQVAE. The entire CDR3 is CASSFRQVAEAFF. Based on the CDR3 plus reference TRBV2 and TRBJ1-1, the full variable domain is EPEVTQTPSHQVTQMGQEVILRCVPISNHLYFYWYRQILGQKVEFLVSFYNNEISEKSEIFDDQFSVERPDGSNFTLKIRSTKLEDSAMYFCASSFRQVAEAFFGQGTRLTVV.

About this clone: The read ends 3 residues early relative to the CDR3; the germline J gene fills the gap. The chain is built from TRBV6-2 or TRBV6-3 and TRBJ1-2; 10 bases match TRBD1. Germline CDR1 MNHEY, CDR2 SVGEGT. This CDR3 region has 16 residues. J lost 4 bases, V lost 6 bases, and 11 bases had no gene match. CDR3 in amino acids: CASSRGTGAYGYGYTF. The sequenced CDR3 bases are TGTGCCAGCAGCCGAGGGACAGGGGCTTACGGCTATGGC.

Details on this clone: The CDR3 is cut off 3 residues early in the read; its end comes from the germline J gene. V and J are TRBV18 and TRBJ2-1; TRBD2 aligns across 11 bases. Germline CDR1 and CDR2: KGHSH and LQKENI. The CDR3 consists of 17 residues. Trimming took 2 bases from V and 4 from J; bases not matched to a gene: 7. The chain's CDR3 is CASSPTAGTSGYNEQFF. The part of the CDR3 DNA that was read is TGTGCCAGCTCACCAACCGCCGGGACTAGCGGTTACAATGAG.

On this clone itself: The read ends 3 residues early relative to the CDR3; the germline J gene fills the gap. The rearrangement joins TRBV7-6 to TRBJ1-6; TRBD1 might be the D (5 bases). Trimming shortened V by 5 bases and J by 6 bases, and 17 bases separated the two germline ends. The germline gives CDR1 SGHVS, CDR2 FNYEAQ. The CDR3 consists of 16 residues. The CDR3 DNA, read in part, is TGTGCCAGCAGCACGTCCGGGGGAATTGGTAATTCACCC. It translates to CASSTSGGIGNSP. The entire CDR3 reads CASSTSGGIGNSPLHF.

Details on this clone: The sequence runs out 3 residues before the end of the CDR3; the remainder is reconstructed from the germline J gene. The V gene is TRBV19, the J gene TRBJ2-4; TRBD1 matches 7 bases. The CDR3 loop spans 14 amino acids. Germline loops: CDR1 LNHDA, CDR2 SQIVND (reference sequence). The CDR3 sequence is CASTLTGFNYGQYF. The part of the CDR3 DNA that was read is TGTGCCAGTACCCTGACAGGGTTTAACTATGGT.

Of note for this clone: The read ends 3 residues shy of where the CDR3 ends; the end is completed using the germline J gene. The rearrangement uses TRBV7-9 and TRBJ1-4; possibly TRBD1 for D (5 bases). Germline V CDR1 and CDR2: SEHNR, FQNEAQ (reference sequence). Between the trimmed V and J ends, which lost 3 bases and 4 bases, there was a span of 12 bases. The CDR3 has 15 amino acids. The sequenced CDR3 bases are TGTGCCAGCAGCTTCTCTGGACAAGATAATGAAAAA. Its translation: CASSFSGQDNEK. In full, the CDR3 reads CASSFSGQDNEKLFF.

Worth noting for this clone: The read ends 3 residues shy of where the CDR3 ends; the end is completed using the germline J gene. The chain carries TRBV5-1 and TRBJ2-7; 8 positions agree with TRBD1. Germline values: CDR1 SGHRS, CDR2 YFSETQ. This CDR3 has 14 residues. With V trimmed by 4 bases and J by 1 base, 4 bases remained unmatched. CDR3 protein: CASSTGQGSYEQYF. CDR3 bases read: TGCGCCAGCAGCACCGGACAGGGATCCTACGAG.

Turning to this clone: The sequence runs out 3 residues before the end of the CDR3; the remainder is reconstructed from the germline J gene. The chain couples TRBV7-9 to TRBJ1-2; 7 bases line up with TRBD1. Germline V lookup: CDR1 SEHNR, CDR2 FQNEAQ (reference sequence). CDR3 length: 15 amino acids. CDR3 protein: CASSLVQGGTDTYTF. The DNA read from the CDR3 is TGTGCCAGCAGCTTAGTACAGGGAGGGACAGATACC.

A word on this clone: The read halts 3 residues ahead of the CDR3 end, with the missing end drawn from the germline J gene. The chain recombines TRBV5-1 with TRBJ1-1, with TRBD1 as a possible D gene (5 bases). The CDR3 covers 13 residues. Trimming shortened V by 5 bases and J by 5 bases, and 13 bases separated the two germline ends. CDR1 SGHRS and CDR2 YFSETQ come from the germline V gene. This CDR3 reads CASRPGPRTEAFF. The sequenced CDR3 bases are TGCGCCAGCAGACCAGGGCCGAGGACTGAA. Full variable domain (missing parts from reference TRBV5-1 and TRBJ1-1): KAGVTQTPRYLIKTRGQQVTLSCSPISGHRSVSWYQQTPGQGLQFLFEYFSETQRNKGNFPGRFSGRQFSNSRSEMNVSTLELGDSALYLCASRPGPRTEAFFGQGTRLTVV.

Notes on this clone: The CDR3 extends 3 residues past the end of the read, so its final part is completed from the germline J gene. This chain uses TRBV30 with TRBJ2-3; D is perhaps TRBD2 (5 bases). The CDR3 sequence is 13 residues long. Germline V gives CDR1 GTSNPN, CDR2 SVGIG (reference sequence). Here the CDR3 reads CAWSPASNQPQYF. Incomplete CDR3 DNA: TGTGCCTGGAGTCCAGCTAGCAATCAGCCG.

A word on this clone: The CDR3 goes on 3 residues after the read ends, and that part is filled in from the germline J gene. The chain combines TRBV20-1 with TRBJ2-3; 9 bases map to TRBD2. V shed 4 bases and J 3 bases; nucleotides not matched to a gene: 11. CDR1 and CDR2 (germline): DFQATT, SNEGSKA (reference sequence). The CDR3 spans 16 residues. CDR3 bases read: TGCAGTGCTACATTACCTAGCGGGGCCTCAACAGATACG. Translated, it gives CSATLPSGASTDT. The full-length CDR3 reads as CSATLPSGASTDTQYF.

Worth noting for this clone: The CDR3 end lies 3 residues beyond the end of the read and is filled in from the germline J gene. The chain recombines TRBV4-2 with TRBJ1-1, with D unresolved. CDR3 length: 13 residues. V lost 0 bases and J lost 4, with 6 bases in between. Germline loops: CDR1 LGHNA, CDR2 YNFKEQ. The CDR3 bases that were read are TGTGCCAGCAGCCAAGATACTCTCACTGAA. Amino acids: CASSQDTLTE. The entire CDR3 protein is CASSQDTLTEAFF.

Worth noting for this clone: The sequenced fragment ends 3 residues before the CDR3 boundary, so the rest is inferred from the germline J gene. The chain links TRBV7-9 to TRBJ1-6; D might be TRBD1 (5 bases). V was shortened by 6 bases and J by 7 bases, with 16 bases between the two germline ends. In germline, CDR1 is SEHNR, CDR2 FQNEAQ (reference sequence). This CDR3 spans 15 amino acids. This CDR3 is CASRPRDRQNSPLHF. Incomplete CDR3 DNA: TGTGCCAGCAGGCCCCGTGACAGACAAAATTCACCC.

As to this clone: The observed sequence ends 3 residues before the CDR3 terminus, with the missing tail filled in from the germline J gene. The V call is TRBV7-2, the J call TRBJ1-3; D remains unclear. Germline V CDR1 and CDR2: SGHTA, FQGNSA. V lost 5 bases and J lost 0, with 5 bases in between. CDR3 size: 13 residues. This CDR3 is CASSTFSGNTIYF. Partial CDR3 DNA: TGTGCCAGCAGCACTTTCTCTGGAAACACC.

Considering frequency, this clone is medium-sized. The CDR3 end is not reached by the read, which stops 3 residues before it; the germline J gene fills it in. The rearrangement uses TRBV18 and TRBJ2-2; 10 nucleotides match TRBD1. The length of the CDR3 is 16 residues. Germline-derived CDR1 and CDR2 are KGHSH and LQKENI. Trimming at V came to 4 bases and at J to 5 bases, leaving 7 bases not matched to a gene. The DNA read from the CDR3 is TGTGCCAGCTCACTCTCCGGGACAGGGGAGACCGGGGAG. Protein sequence: CASSLSGTGETGE. The entire CDR3 protein is CASSLSGTGETGELFF.

Regarding this clone: The CDR3 end is not reached by the read, which stops 3 residues before it; the germline J gene fills it in. V gene TRBV7-6 combines with J gene TRBJ2-3, with 7 bases matching TRBD2. The CDR3 spans 16 residues. With V trimmed by 4 bases and J by 1 base, 8 bases remained unmatched. Germline-derived CDR1 and CDR2 are SGHVS and FNYEAQ. Here the CDR3 reads CASSSRRSGGTDTQYF. The covered CDR3 bases are TGTGCCAGCAGCTCTAGGAGGAGCGGGGGCACAGATACG.

Details on this clone: The read is 3 residues too short to cover the CDR3 end, so that end is filled in from the germline J gene. The chain employs TRBV5-4 and TRBJ2-7; the D gene is possibly TRBD2 (5 bases). The ends were cut back, 4 bases at V and 1 base at J, with 9 bases in the middle. The CDR3 extends over 13 amino acids. Germline V gene data show CDR1 as SGHNT and CDR2 as YYREEE (reference sequence). The DNA read from the CDR3 is TGTGCCAGCAGCCCGAGGACTTCCTACGAG. Translation gives CASSPRTSYE. The complete CDR3 reads CASSPRTSYEQYF.